The following is a T cell receptor beta chain sequence with its context. Its cognate antigen is unknown. The junction and the germline gene differ at one end; a read error may be behind it. This specimen comes from a study of cytomegalovirus exposure and HLA in healthy donors. Germline V gene data show CDR1 as MNHEY and CDR2 as SVGAGI. The CDR3 runs 13 residues. Study-wide points: Immune exposure data for these donors was limited to CMV serostatus. Reported findings show TCR beta sequences accurately forecast HLA-A and HLA-B alleles in most subjects. TCR association rates varied by HLA locus in a later analysis, with DRB1 highest and HLA-C lowest. Among the CMV-associated chains, three were confirmed in vitro as specific for CMV antigens.

Primers included in the PCR were 60 Vbeta and 13 Jbeta primers. Produced via immunoSEQ multiplex PCR; TCRdb's table is partial and in-frame only. The sample yields 150,000 or so clones, around 82% seen once. The chain joins TRBV6-5 to TRBJ1-2; 7 nucleotides line up with TRBD1. Sequencing was carried out using PBMCs. This TCR came from a boy under 10 years old in good health and CMV-seronegative. The CDR3 DNA reads TGTGCCAGCAGTTCCCACGGGGACAGCTCCCTCGACTTC. Protein product: CASSSHGDSSLDF.